The 19 T cell receptor beta chains in this list originate from one sample, sequenced in a study of T-cell reconstitution after alpha-beta-depleted transplantation in children. A library of TCRbeta sequences, prepared with unique molecular identifiers, was generated. TCRdb re-called the PCR reads through MiXCR, storing one row per CDR3 protein. The data hold hundreds of thousands of distinct CDR3 sequences, with under 20% observed a single time. This material consisted of PBMCs, mostly from graft donor cells, taken 360 days after TCRalphabeta/CD19-depleted stem cell transplant. These TCRs come from a boy younger than two who had a stem cell transplant for Wiskott-Aldrich syndrome, so the T cells may come from the graft donor.

The chain recombines TRBV10-3 with TRBJ2-5; TRBD1 is a possible D gene (6 bases). The ends were cut back, 0 bases at V and 4 bases at J, with 15 bases in the middle. This CDR3 region has 16 residues. The germline V gene encodes CDR1 ENHRY and CDR2 SYGVKD. CDR3 nucleotides: TGTGCCATCAGTGAGTCTCCCGCTATAGGGGGAGAGACCCAGTACTTC. Its translation: CAISESPAIGGETQYF.

This clonotype was observed at least ten times. The chain combines TRBV7-9 with TRBJ2-5; no clear D gene. The ends were cut back, 7 bases at V and 2 bases at J, with 11 bases in the middle. This CDR3 comprises 13 residues. Germline V gene lookup returns CDR1 SEHNR and CDR2 FQNEAQ (reference sequence). The DNA for the CDR3 is TGTGCCAGCACCCGACTGACACAAGAGACCCAGTACTTC. Residues: CASTRLTQETQYF. The complete variable domain, with remaining parts taken from reference TRBV7-9 and TRBJ2-5, reads DTGVSQNPRHKITKRGQNVTFRCDPISEHNRLYWYRQTLGQGPEFLTYFQNEAQLEKSRLLSDRFSAERPKGSFSTLEIQRTEQGDSAMYLCASTRLTQETQYFGPGTRLLVL.

V gene TRBV4-1 combines with J gene TRBJ2-7; 8 bases are a match to TRBD1. Trimming at V came to 1 base and at J to 0 bases, leaving 5 bases not matched to a gene. CDR3 size: 16 residues. Looked up from germline, CDR1 is MGHRA and CDR2 is YSYEKL. The CDR3 region has the DNA TGCGCCAGCAGCCAAGGAGGAACAGGGGGCTCCTACGAGCAGTACTTC. Residues: CASSQGGTGGSYEQYF.

The chain couples TRBV12-3 or TRBV12-4 to TRBJ2-2, with D unclear. This CDR3 is 13 amino acids long. Between the trimmed V and J ends, which lost 1 base and 7 bases, there was a span of 7 bases. The CDR3 sequence: CASSLVLDGELFF. The CDR3 DNA reads TGTGCCAGCAGTTTAGTTTTGGACGGGGAGCTGTTTTTT.

Only a few counts were recorded for this clonotype. CDR3 nucleotide sequence: TGTGCCAGCAGTTTTGTGACGGAAGAGACCCAGTACTTC. This gives the protein CASSFVTEETQYF. This chain connects TRBV28 to TRBJ2-5; D unresolved. CDR3 length: 13 residues. Germline V lookup: CDR1 MDHEN, CDR2 SYDVKM. V was shortened by 3 bases and J by 3 bases, with 8 bases between the two germline ends.

This chain uses TRBV20-1 with TRBJ2-5; D is uncertain. The germline V and J ends were trimmed by 4 bases and 0 bases, with 6 bases remaining between them. Germline V gene lookup returns CDR1 DFQATT and CDR2 SNEGSKA (reference sequence). The CDR3 sequence is 12 residues long. CDR3 protein: CSAKEYQETQYF. The CDR3 DNA reads as TGCAGTGCTAAGGAGTACCAAGAGACCCAGTACTTC.

The chain employs TRBV20-1 and TRBJ2-7; maybe TRBD1 (5 bases). Germline V gene sequence: CDR1 DFQATT, CDR2 SNEGSKA (reference sequence). Deletions cut 3 bases from V and 3 bases from J, with 12 bases between. The CDR3 has 13 residues. The chain's CDR3 is CSASTGNLYEQYF. The CDR3 DNA sequence: TGCAGTGCTAGCACAGGAAACCTCTACGAGCAGTACTTC.

This rearrangement joins TRBV5-1 to TRBJ2-7; 7 bases match TRBD1. The CDR3 totals 15 residues. V was pared by 4 bases and J by 3 bases, with 10 bases of the junction left unmatched. Germline CDR1 and CDR2: SGHRS and YFSETQ. The CDR3, as DNA: TGCGCCAGCAGCCTGATGACAGGGATATTCTACGAGCAGTACTTC. It yields the protein CASSLMTGIFYEQYF.

This clonotype came up a few times. The rearrangement joins TRBV12-3 or TRBV12-4 to TRBJ1-1; 7 bases match TRBD1. The CDR3 spans 13 residues. J was trimmed by 3 bases and V by 8 bases; bases with no gene match: 6. CDR3 sequence: CASRQGSYTEAFF. The CDR3 DNA is TGTGCCAGCCGACAGGGATCGTACACTGAAGCTTTCTTT.

This clonotype showed up just a few times. The genes are TRBV18 and TRBJ2-1; the match to TRBD2 covers 13 bases. V lost 4 bases and J lost 3; bases outside the gene matches: 3. Germline V CDR1 and CDR2: KGHSH, LQKENI. The CDR3 runs 16 residues. CDR3 nucleotides: TGTGCCAGCTCACAACTAGCGGGAGGGAACTACAATGAGCAGTTCTTC. Translating gives CASSQLAGGNYNEQFF.

The V and J genes are TRBV4-1 and TRBJ2-5, with a possible D match to TRBD1 (6 bases). The CDR3 length is 18 residues. The germline V and J ends were trimmed by 2 bases and 2 bases, with 21 bases remaining between them. Germline V gene data show CDR1 as MGHRA and CDR2 as YSYEKL. CDR3 loop: CASSQRGGPNRVQETQYF. The CDR3 DNA is TGCGCCAGCAGCCAAAGAGGTGGCCCAAACAGGGTACAAGAGACCCAGTACTTC.

Notes on this clonotype: A junction end diverges from the germline sequence, so it may reflect a read error. This chain uses TRBV2 with TRBJ2-7, with D possibly matching TRBD1 (6 bases). The CDR3 runs 15 residues. Germline assignment: CDR1 SNHLY and CDR2 FYNNEI. CDR3 sequence: CASTEGIRGYYEQYF. CDR3 DNA: TGTGCCAGCACTGAAGGAATTAGGGGGTACTACGAGCAGTACTTC.

This clonotype has only a few counts. V gene TRBV7-9 combines with J gene TRBJ2-7, with 9 bases fitting TRBD2. Germline values: CDR1 SEHNR, CDR2 FQNEAQ (reference sequence). CDR3 size: 15 residues. V was pared by 5 bases and J by 2 bases, with 7 bases of the junction left unmatched. CDR3 nucleotide sequence: TGTGCCAGCAGCCCCGAACTAGCGGGCGCCTACGAGCAGTACTTC. It is translated as CASSPELAGAYEQYF.

This clonotype has just a few counts. The V call is TRBV4-1, the J call TRBJ2-5; D not resolved. CDR3 length equals 15 residues. Germline V gene data show CDR1 as MGHRA and CDR2 as YSYEKL. The V end was cut by 1 base, the J end by 3 bases, with 12 bases between. The DNA for the CDR3 is TGCGCCAGCAGCCAAGGATATTCAGCAGAAGAGACCCAGTACTTC. Protein sequence: CASSQGYSAEETQYF.

This rearrangement joins TRBV29-1 to TRBJ1-1; TRBD1 agrees at 9 bases. Germline assignment: CDR1 SQVTM and CDR2 ANQGSEA. V lost 5 bases and J lost 0; bases outside the gene matches: 4. The CDR3 loop spans 14 amino acids. CDR3 sequence reads: CSVTGGMVNTEAFF. CDR3 DNA sequence: TGCAGCGTTACAGGGGGCATGGTGAACACTGAAGCTTTCTTT.

This CDR3 reads CASSPRTGGAEGNEKLFF. In nucleotides, the CDR3 is TGTGCCAGCAGCCCGAGGACAGGGGGCGCAGAGGGGAATGAAAAACTGTTTTTT. The chain recombines TRBV5-6 with TRBJ1-4, with 11 bases aligning to TRBD1. J gave up 5 bases and V 4 bases, and 13 bases lay outside the gene matches. The CDR3 totals 18 residues. Germline assignment: CDR1 SGHDT and CDR2 YYEEEE.

This clonotype has a handful of counts. The chain is built from TRBV18 and TRBJ2-3; no firm D call. The V gene's germline CDR1 is KGHSH and CDR2 LQKENI. V was shortened by 3 bases and J by 6 bases, with 7 bases between the two germline ends. This CDR3 is 12 amino acids long. The CDR3 coding sequence is TGTGCCAGCTCACCTGAAAGGGATACGCAGTATTTT. Protein product: CASSPERDTQYF.

The rearrangement uses TRBV5-1 and TRBJ1-2, with D unclear. CDR3 length equals 13 residues. V was pared by 4 bases and J by 6 bases, with 13 bases between. Germline V gene lookup returns CDR1 SGHRS and CDR2 YFSETQ. The CDR3 loop is CASSPNSLDGYTF. The CDR3 coding sequence is TGCGCCAGCAGCCCGAACAGCCTAGATGGCTACACCTTC. The variable domain in full, with the rest retrieved from reference TRBV5-1 and TRBJ1-2, is KAGVTQTPRYLIKTRGQQVTLSCSPISGHRSVSWYQQTPGQGLQFLFEYFSETQRNKGNFPGRFSGRQFSNSRSEMNVSTLELGDSALYLCASSPNSLDGYTFGSGTRLTVV.

The chain carries TRBV24-1 and TRBJ2-1, with D possibly being TRBD2 (5 bases). V dropped 2 bases and J dropped 5 bases, with 9 bases sitting between them. This CDR3 is 14 amino acids long. Germline V gives CDR1 KGHDR, CDR2 SFDVKD. CDR3 sequence reads: CATSDSERNNEQFF. The CDR3 bases are TGTGCCACCAGTGATTCCGAGCGGAACAATGAGCAGTTCTTC.